This TCR beta chain originates from a study of graft-versus-host responses after intestinal transplantation. Study in general: Transplantation in recipients was multivisceral, liver-intestinal, or isolated intestinal. General observations from the study: Those patients showing graft-donor T cell macrochimerism displayed high graft-versus-host to host-versus-graft clonal ratios in allografts. In recipient marrow, GvH clones were found, and some appeared first in ileum or blood.

Repertoires were generated with immunoSEQ multiplex PCR, while TCRdb's copy carries only in-frame clones and drops some. The table shows approximately 94,000 clones, with more than 85% occurring only once. CDR1 is SEHNR and CDR2 is FQNEAQ in the germline V gene (reference sequence). Trimming cost V 5 bases and J 0 bases, with 10 bases left between them. The CDR3 is made up of 14 amino acids. On this clone: Its specificity is unknown.

The specimen comprised unstimulated CD4+ T cells sorted from spleen or lymph node cells, sampled before transplant. This chain links TRBV7-9 with TRBJ1-2; D call uncertain. This TCR derives from a human donor who was the organ donor for an intestinal transplant. The DNA for the CDR3 is TGTGCCAGCAGCCCACCCGGAACTAACTATGGCTACACCTTC. Amino acids: CASSPPGTNYGYTF. Looking up the rest from reference TRBV7-9 and TRBJ1-2 gives the full variable domain: DTGVSQNPRHKITKRGQNVTFRCDPISEHNRLYWYRQTLGQGPEFLTYFQNEAQLEKSRLLSDRFSAERPKGSFSTLEIQRTEQGDSAMYLCASSPPGTNYGYTFGSGTRLTVV.